These 21 T cell receptor beta chains share one sample of origin, sequenced in a study of T cell responses to AZD1222 COVID-19 vaccine. Produced via immunoSEQ multiplex PCR; TCRdb's table is partial and in-frame only. The table lists roughly 150,000 clones, over 80% of them singletons, with approximately 6.8% in the top ten. The starting material was peripheral blood, obtained 28 days after the second AZD1222 dose. Source of these receptors: an adult who received the AZD1222 COVID-19 vaccine.

The chain employs TRBV18 and TRBJ2-1; D gene unclear. The V and J ends lost 1 base and 0 bases respectively, with 16 bases between them. CDR1 KGHSH and CDR2 LQKENI come from the germline V gene. The CDR3 covers 18 residues. The CDR3 loop is CASSPRSAGIGSYNEQFF. CDR3 DNA sequence: TGTGCCAGCTCACCACGATCGGCAGGTATAGGCTCCTACAATGAGCAGTTCTTC.

The chain couples TRBV5-3 to TRBJ2-1; D may be TRBD2 (5 bases). TRBV5-3 is designated an ORF whose function remains uncertain. The CDR3 spans 15 residues. V lost 1 base to trimming and J lost 4 bases, with 12 bases between them. CDR3: CARSLRLAPYNEQFF. Written as DNA, the CDR3 is TGTGCCAGAAGCTTGCGCCTAGCTCCTTACAATGAGCAGTTCTTC.

This rearrangement joins TRBV6-5 to TRBJ2-2, with D hard to call. Germline CDR1 reads MNHEY; CDR2 reads SVGAGI. V was shortened by 11 bases and J by 0 bases, with 10 bases between the two germline ends. This CDR3 comprises 13 residues. CDR3 in amino acids: CAARPPNTGELFF. CDR3 DNA sequence: TGTGCCGCCCGACCGCCGAACACCGGGGAGCTGTTTTTT.

The gene calls are TRBV12-3 or TRBV12-4 and TRBJ2-7; no reliable D call. The CDR3 sequence is 12 residues long. Trimming stripped 2 bases from V and 2 bases from J, with 4 bases between. The CDR3 DNA sequence: TGTGCCAGCAGTTTACGGCCCTACGAGCAGTACTTC. Protein: CASSLRPYEQYF.

The chain recombines TRBV12-3 or TRBV12-4 with TRBJ2-1; 8 nucleotides agree with TRBD1. The CDR3 sequence is 13 residues long. The ends lost 11 bases at V and 5 bases at J; junction bases unmatched: 8. The CDR3 nucleotides read TGTGCCCTAAGGGGACAGGCCCACAATGAGCAGTTCTTC. This sequence encodes CALRGQAHNEQFF.

This clone has a single count. The chain combines TRBV3-1 (or the pseudogene TRBV3-2) with TRBJ2-1; D is uncertain. Germline CDR1 reads LGHDT; CDR2 reads YNNKEL (reference sequence). The V end lost 3 bases, the J end lost 7 bases, and 10 bases lay between the germline ends. The CDR3 is 13 residues long. CDR3 nucleotide sequence: TGTGCCAGCAGCCATTCCCAAGGGAATGAGCAGTTCTTC. Translating gives CASSHSQGNEQFF.

The J gene is TRBJ2-1, the V gene TRBV19; no clear D gene. The V and J ends lost 6 bases and 4 bases respectively, with 13 bases between them. The CDR3 consists of 14 residues. In germline, CDR1 is LNHDA, CDR2 SQIVND (reference sequence). The CDR3 region has the DNA TGTGCCAGTAGCACCACCCGGTCATACAATGAGCAGTTCTTC. This codes for CASSTTRSYNEQFF. Full variable domain (rest looked up from reference TRBV19 and TRBJ2-1): DGGITQSPKYLFRKEGQNVTLSCEQNLNHDAMYWYRQDPGQGLRLIYYSQIVNDFQKGDIAEGYSVSREKKESFPLTVTSAQKNPTAFYLCASSTTRSYNEQFFGPGTRLTVL.

V usage is TRBV11-3 and J usage is TRBJ1-1; 7 bases are shared with TRBD1. The V gene end was trimmed by 5 bases and the J gene end by 5 bases; junction bases not matched to a gene: 8. The CDR3 totals 14 residues. CDR1 and CDR2 from the germline V gene are SGHNT and YENEEA. Written as DNA, the CDR3 is TGTGCCAGCAGCACAAGACAGGGATGGACTGAAGCTTTCTTT. This sequence encodes CASSTRQGWTEAFF.

The V call is TRBV9, the J call TRBJ1-2, with D perhaps TRBD1 (6 bases). Germline V lookup: CDR1 SGDLS, CDR2 YYNGEE. This CDR3 is built from 15 residues. The V end lost 0 bases, the J end lost 5 bases, and 14 bases lay between the germline ends. CDR3 sequence reads: CASSVAPAGVYGYTF. For the CDR3, the DNA is TGTGCCAGCAGCGTAGCTCCGGCAGGGGTATATGGCTACACCTTC.

V and J are TRBV28 and TRBJ2-5, with TRBD2 as a possible D gene (7 bases). Deletions cut 6 bases from V and 7 bases from J, with 18 bases between. The CDR3 spans 14 residues. In germline, CDR1 is MDHEN, CDR2 SYDVKM. The CDR3 region is CASRMIGGPWTQYF. CDR3 DNA: TGTGCCAGCAGGATGATCGGGGGGCCATGGACCCAGTACTTC.

This chain connects TRBV14 to TRBJ1-1; D remains ambiguous. With 0 bases removed from V and 0 bases from J, the gap between germline ends came to 20 bases. The CDR3 sequence is 19 residues long. Per the germline V gene, CDR1 is SGHDN and CDR2 is FVKESK. CDR3 loop: CASSQDGVGHRKMNTEAFF. DNA for the CDR3: TGTGCCAGCAGCCAAGACGGTGTAGGTCACCGAAAAATGAACACTGAAGCTTTCTTT.

This clone appeared a single time. The chain has TRBV9 and TRBJ1-3; 8 bases map to TRBD1. The CDR3 sequence is 15 residues long. The J segment lost 0 bases and the V segment lost 4 bases, leaving 3 bases of the junction unmatched. The germline gives CDR1 SGDLS, CDR2 YYNGEE. The CDR3 bases are TGTGCCAGCAGCCTTACAGGGGGCTCTGGAAACACCATATATTTT. It specifies CASSLTGGSGNTIYF.

The chain joins TRBV28 to TRBJ1-5; D is unclear. The V and J ends lost 5 bases and 5 bases respectively, with 4 bases between them. The length of the CDR3 is 11 residues. Germline V gives CDR1 MDHEN, CDR2 SYDVKM. The CDR3 DNA reads as TGTGCCAGCAGTAAACATCAGCCCCAGCATTTT. Its translation: CASSKHQPQHF.

In this sample, this clone turned up once. This chain links TRBV4-1 with TRBJ2-5; the D gene is possibly TRBD1 (5 bases). Germline lookup yields CDR1 MGHRA and CDR2 YSYEKL. The CDR3 length is 14 residues. V lost 0 bases and J lost 3, with 8 bases in between. In nucleotides, the CDR3 is TGCGCCAGCAGCCAAGATGGGGCGGAAGAGACCCAGTACTTC. It yields the protein CASSQDGAEETQYF.

This chain links TRBV6-1 with TRBJ1-5, with a weak D call TRBD1 (6 bases). This CDR3 contains 16 residues. V lost 4 bases and J lost 4, with 17 bases in between. Per the germline V gene, CDR1 is MNHNS and CDR2 is SASEGT. This CDR3 reads CASSGFTGLPNQPQHF. The CDR3 nucleotides are TGTGCCAGCAGTGGGTTTACAGGGCTTCCTAATCAGCCCCAGCATTTT.

This rearrangement joins TRBV5-8 to TRBJ2-5; possibly TRBD1 for D (6 bases). CDR1 is SGHTS and CDR2 is YDEGEE in the germline V gene. CDR3 size: 15 residues. The germline V and J ends were trimmed by 1 base and 4 bases, with 14 bases remaining between them. CDR3 coding DNA: TGTGCCAGCAGCTTGAGGCGACAGGCTATAGAGACCCAGTACTTC. This codes for CASSLRRQAIETQYF.

This chain joins TRBV12-5 and TRBJ2-1; 8 nucleotides agree with TRBD1. The V and J ends lost 9 bases and 6 bases, in that order; junction bases with no gene match: 10. The germline gives CDR1 LGHNT, CDR2 FRNRAP. The CDR3 totals 14 residues. This CDR3 reads CASSTGQVPNEQFF. As DNA, the CDR3 is TGTGCTAGCTCTACGGGACAGGTCCCCAATGAGCAGTTCTTC.

V and J are TRBV30 and TRBJ2-5; D may match TRBD1 or TRBD2 (5 bases each). V lost 0 bases and J 5 bases, leaving 7 bases between the germline ends. Germline V CDR1 and CDR2: GTSNPN, SVGIG (reference sequence). The CDR3 runs to 12 residues. The CDR3 loop is CAWSVGTETQYF. In nucleotides, the CDR3 is TGTGCCTGGAGTGTAGGGACGGAGACCCAGTACTTC.

V and J are TRBV12-3 or TRBV12-4 and TRBJ2-3; unclear D gene. The length of the CDR3 is 13 residues. V was cut by 4 bases and J by 3 bases, with 8 bases left in between. The CDR3 DNA reads TGTGCCAGCAGTTACTTTGGGACAGATACGCAGTATTTT. Its protein product is CASSYFGTDTQYF.

The chain uses TRBV11-2 and TRBJ2-6; D uncertain. Trimming cost V 5 bases and J 0 bases, with 11 bases left between them. The germline V gene encodes CDR1 SGHAT and CDR2 FQNNGV. The length of the CDR3 is 16 residues. The CDR3 region is CASSPWTSSGANVLTF. The CDR3 DNA sequence: TGTGCCAGCAGCCCCTGGACCAGCTCTGGGGCCAACGTCCTGACTTTC. The full variable domain, completed using reference TRBV11-2 and TRBJ2-6, is EAGVAQSPRYKIIEKRQSVAFWCNPISGHATLYWYQQILGQGPKLLIQFQNNGVVDDSQLPKDRFSAERLKGVDSTLKIQPAKLEDSAVYLCASSPWTSSGANVLTFGAGSRLTVL.

This clone has more than one count but fewer than ten. The rearrangement joins TRBV6-5 to TRBJ1-1; D is undetermined. This CDR3 spans 13 amino acids. Deletions cut 5 bases from V and 1 base from J, with 8 bases between. Looked up from germline, CDR1 is MNHEY and CDR2 is SVGAGI. CDR3 sequence reads: CASSSYRNTEAFF. DNA of the CDR3: TGTGCCAGCAGTAGCTACAGGAACACTGAAGCTTTCTTT.